Reported below is one TCR beta chain. Its antigen is not known. This sample was taken from a study of blood T cells in healthy people across ages. Findings and caveats of the study: Diversity was estimated from one million T cells, and these estimates were considered underestimates. Roughly linearly, TCR beta diversity per million T cells fell as age increased.

Sample-barcoded 5' priming and a J-beta primer mix drove a second PCR of about 6 to 11 cycles. TCRdb redid the calling of the 5' RACE reads with MiXCR, one entry per CDR3 protein. The sample has 700,000 or so distinct CDR3 sequences, around 38% seen once. Looked up from germline, CDR1 is LNHNV and CDR2 is YYDKDF (reference sequence). V was trimmed by 3 bases and J by 2 bases, leaving 10 bases between them. CDR3 size: 15 residues. Total RNA was extracted at no less than 6 micrograms per sample. The TCR comes from an elderly man in good health. Source material: blood. The rearrangement links TRBV15 to TRBJ2-2; perhaps TRBD2 as D (6 bases). CDR3 DNA sequence: TGTGCCACCAGCAGGTTAGCGGAAAACACCGGGGAGCTGTTTTTT. Translated: CATSRLAENTGELFF.